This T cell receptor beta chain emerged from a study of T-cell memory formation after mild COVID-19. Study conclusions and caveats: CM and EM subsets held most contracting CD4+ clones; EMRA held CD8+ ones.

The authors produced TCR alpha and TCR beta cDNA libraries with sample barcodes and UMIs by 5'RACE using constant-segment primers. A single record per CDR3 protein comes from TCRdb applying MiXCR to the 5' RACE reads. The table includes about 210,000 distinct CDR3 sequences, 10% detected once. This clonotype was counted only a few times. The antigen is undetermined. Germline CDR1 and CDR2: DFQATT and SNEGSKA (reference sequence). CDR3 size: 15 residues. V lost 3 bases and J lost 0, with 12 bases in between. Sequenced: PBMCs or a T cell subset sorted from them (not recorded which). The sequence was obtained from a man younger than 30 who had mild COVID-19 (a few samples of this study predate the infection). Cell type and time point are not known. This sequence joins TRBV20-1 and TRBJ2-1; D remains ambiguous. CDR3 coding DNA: TGCAGTGCTAGGACCCGTTCCGGCTCCTACAATGAGCAGTTCTTC. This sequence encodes CSARTRSGSYNEQFF.